Presented here are 21 T cell receptor beta chains from one specimen sequenced in a study of Ad26.COV2.S vaccination and SARS-CoV-2 variants. Treatment: some 20 received Ad26.COV2.S at low or high dose, single or two shots; about 5 received placebo; per-sample allocation not given. Following the first vaccine or placebo injection, samples were taken on day 63. Some clones are missing from TCRdb's copy, which holds only in-frame ones; the method was immunoSEQ multiplex PCR. The table shows hundreds of thousands of clones, with nearly 90% occurring only once. Sequencing was performed on peripheral blood, taken in a trial of Ad26.COV2.S vaccine versus placebo. The receptors were gathered from a person aged 18-65 years who received the Ad26.COV2.S COVID-19 vaccine or a placebo.

The chain is built from TRBV5-5 and TRBJ1-5; D call uncertain. V was pared by 0 bases and J by 4 bases, with 8 bases between. This CDR3 is 14 amino acids long. Germline loops: CDR1 SGHKS, CDR2 YYEKEE (reference sequence). CDR3: CASSLVLGNQPQHF. The CDR3 nucleotides are TGTGCCAGCAGCTTGGTCCTGGGGAATCAGCCCCAGCATTTT.

This clone was seen once. The rearrangement joins TRBV27 to TRBJ1-5; maybe TRBD1 (6 bases). V was clipped by 4 bases and J by 3 bases, with 7 bases between them. Germline V gives CDR1 MNHEY, CDR2 SMNVEV (reference sequence). The CDR3 is 13 residues long. CDR3 sequence reads: CASSYRANQPQHF. The CDR3 DNA follows: TGTGCCAGCAGTTACAGGGCCAATCAGCCCCAGCATTTT.

V is TRBV4-3 and J is TRBJ2-5; either TRBD1 or TRBD2 may fit D (6 bases each). The length of the CDR3 is 17 residues. Per germline, CDR1 LGHNA and CDR2 YSLEER. The ends were cut back, 0 bases at V and 5 bases at J, with 19 bases in the middle. The chain's CDR3 is CASSQDPGWGAGETQYF. The CDR3 DNA follows: TGCGCCAGCAGCCAAGATCCCGGTTGGGGGGCTGGGGAGACCCAGTACTTC.

The J gene is TRBJ1-6, the V gene TRBV20-1; D ambiguous. The CDR3 is made up of 14 amino acids. Trimming pared 3 bases from V and 6 bases from J, leaving 12 bases between. CDR1 and CDR2 (germline): DFQATT, SNEGSKA (reference sequence). The CDR3 DNA reads TGCAGTGCTAGTGTCGGTCAGATTAATTCACCCCTCCACTTT. This sequence encodes CSASVGQINSPLHF.

CDR3: CASSPAADTQYF. The DNA for the CDR3 is TGTGCCAGCAGCCCCGCCGCCGATACGCAGTATTTT. The rearrangement links TRBV7-2 to TRBJ2-3; D is undetermined. Germline CDR1 SGHTA, CDR2 FQGNSA. V was cut by 5 bases and J by 6 bases, with 9 bases left in between. This CDR3 has 12 residues.

The DNA of the CDR3 is TGTGCCAGCAGCTCGACAGGGGAAGCGGCTTTCTTT. Protein product: CASSSTGEAAFF. The chain uses TRBV7-9 and TRBJ1-1, with 8 nucleotides matching TRBD1. Germline V gives CDR1 SEHNR, CDR2 FQNEAQ (reference sequence). J gave up 11 bases and V 4 bases, and 6 bases lay outside the gene matches. This CDR3 has 12 amino acids.

This clone occurred once. This chain connects TRBV18 to TRBJ2-2; D is ambiguous. Trimming pared 0 bases from V and 0 bases from J, leaving 8 bases between. The CDR3 has 16 residues. CDR1 is KGHSH and CDR2 is LQKENI in the germline V gene. The CDR3 DNA reads as TGTGCCAGCTCACCACCGCCCTATGCGAACACCGGGGAGCTGTTTTTT. Protein product: CASSPPPYANTGELFF.

This chain connects TRBV2 to TRBJ1-6; no clear D. Looked up from germline, CDR1 is SNHLY and CDR2 is FYNNEI. This CDR3 spans 14 amino acids. V shed 6 bases and J shed 9 bases, with 15 bases lying between them. CDR3 region: CASSQQSNRSPLHF. CDR3 nucleotide sequence: TGTGCCAGCAGCCAACAGAGTAATCGTTCACCCCTCCACTTT.

The chain links TRBV9 to TRBJ1-2; a possible D gene is TRBD1 (5 bases). Trimming cost V 0 bases and J 8 bases, with 14 bases left between them. The CDR3 totals 14 residues. Germline values: CDR1 SGDLS, CDR2 YYNGEE. CDR3 in amino acids: CASSVGLTSGGYTF. The DNA of the CDR3 is TGTGCCAGCAGCGTAGGATTAACCTCAGGGGGCTACACCTTC. The full variable domain, completed using reference TRBV9 and TRBJ1-2, is DSGVTQTPKHLITATGQRVTLRCSPRSGDLSVYWYQQSLDQGLQFLIQYYNGEERAKGNILERFSAQQFPDLHSELNLSSLELGDSALYFCASSVGLTSGGYTFGSGTRLTVV.

The genes are TRBV6-6 and TRBJ2-3, with 7 bases lining up with TRBD2. Germline V gives CDR1 MNHNY, CDR2 SVGAGI (reference sequence). Trimming cost V 6 bases and J 8 bases; bases outside gene matches: 11. This CDR3 contains 14 residues. In DNA form, the CDR3 reads TGTGCCAGCAGACCTTCCAGGTCTAGCGGTACGCAGTATTTT. Amino acid sequence: CASRPSRSSGTQYF.

This clone has a single count. The chain couples TRBV19 to TRBJ1-2, with 8 bases lining up with TRBD1. The V gene's germline CDR1 is LNHDA and CDR2 SQIVND (reference sequence). The junction had 7 bases not matched to a gene; V was cut back by 0 bases and J by 4 bases. The CDR3 has 16 residues. CDR3 bases: TGTGCCAGTAGTATAGATGGGACAGGCGGCACCTATGGCTACACCTTC. Translating gives CASSIDGTGGTYGYTF.

The gene calls are TRBV5-1 and TRBJ2-2; D remains unclear. The CDR3 sequence is 13 residues long. V was shortened by 4 bases and J by 2 bases, with 6 bases between the two germline ends. Germline V gene sequence: CDR1 SGHRS, CDR2 YFSETQ. CDR3 amino acids: CASSSRNTGELFF. The CDR3 DNA follows: TGCGCCAGCAGCAGTCGCAACACCGGGGAGCTGTTTTTT.

J is TRBJ2-1 and V is TRBV4-1, with 8 bases that match TRBD2. V lost 0 bases and J lost 5; bases outside the gene matches: 9. There are 17 residues in the CDR3. From germline, CDR1 is MGHRA and CDR2 YSYEKL. CDR3 bases: TGCGCCAGCAGCCAAGATGAAGAACTAGCGGCAAACAATGAGCAGTTCTTC. Translation gives CASSQDEELAANNEQFF.

The chain carries TRBV28 and TRBJ1-2; the D is unclear. This CDR3 spans 12 amino acids. V lost 2 bases, J lost 7 bases, and 8 bases lay in between. The germline gives CDR1 MDHEN, CDR2 SYDVKM. The CDR3 spells CASSLAGFGYTF. CDR3 sequence (DNA): TGTGCCAGCAGTTTAGCGGGGTTTGGCTACACCTTC.

The chain links TRBV5-1 to TRBJ1-2; D is unclear. CDR3 length: 13 residues. Germline V gene lookup returns CDR1 SGHRS and CDR2 YFSETQ. Trimming took 3 bases from V and 8 from J, leaving 14 bases between them. This chain's CDR3 is CASSSGDRGGYTF. For the CDR3, the DNA is TGCGCCAGCAGCTCCGGCGATAGAGGCGGCTACACCTTC.

This clone has a single count. The V call is TRBV30, the J call TRBJ1-5, with TRBD1 matching 12 bases. CDR1 and CDR2 from the germline V gene are GTSNPN and SVGIG (reference sequence). The V gene end was trimmed by 6 bases and the J gene end by 8 bases; junction bases not matched to a gene: 14. The CDR3 length is 16 residues. The CDR3 here is CACAIPGQGAGKPQHF. In DNA form, the CDR3 reads TGTGCCTGTGCGATTCCGGGACAGGGGGCAGGGAAGCCCCAGCATTTT.

The J gene is TRBJ2-1, the V gene TRBV5-4; 7 bases are a match to TRBD2. Germline V gene sequence: CDR1 SGHNT, CDR2 YYREEE (reference sequence). The J segment lost 4 bases and the V segment lost 2 bases, leaving 12 bases of the junction unmatched. The CDR3 is 17 amino acids. The CDR3 spells CASSLYKGGGVYNEQFF. CDR3 coding DNA: TGTGCCAGCAGCTTATATAAGGGCGGGGGTGTGTACAATGAGCAGTTCTTC.

The chain recombines TRBV7-2 with TRBJ1-6, with 8 bases matching TRBD1. CDR3 length: 17 residues. Per the germline V gene, CDR1 is SGHTA and CDR2 is FQGNSA. Trimming took 1 base from V and 8 from J; bases not matched to a gene: 10. The CDR3 sequence: CASSLVFRGQGYSPLHF. CDR3 in DNA: TGTGCCAGCAGCTTAGTTTTCCGTGGACAGGGTTATTCACCCCTCCACTTT.

The chain links TRBV5-5 to TRBJ2-7; D unresolved. Germline CDR1 reads SGHKS; CDR2 reads YYEKEE (reference sequence). There are 13 residues in the CDR3. Trimming took 0 bases from V and 1 from J, leaving 5 bases between them. CDR3 bases: TGTGCCAGCAGCTTGGCTTCTTCCTACGAGCAGTACGTC. This sequence encodes CASSLASSYEQYV.

This clone was seen more than once but under ten times. This sequence joins TRBV5-5 and TRBJ1-5; D possibly corresponds to TRBD1 (5 bases). V shed 1 base and J shed 6 bases, with 14 bases lying between them. CDR1 SGHKS and CDR2 YYEKEE come from the germline V gene (reference sequence). The CDR3 covers 15 residues. The CDR3, as DNA: TGTGCCAGCAGCTTGATCGGCAGGGAAGCTCAGCCCCAGCATTTT. It translates to CASSLIGREAQPQHF.

This clone came up a few times. V is TRBV19 and J is TRBJ2-2; possibly TRBD2 for D (5 bases). The germline V gene encodes CDR1 LNHDA and CDR2 SQIVND (reference sequence). V dropped 0 bases and J dropped 6 bases, with 8 bases sitting between them. There are 14 residues in the CDR3. The CDR3 loop is CASSIDVEAGELFF. The CDR3, as DNA: TGTGCCAGTAGTATAGATGTGGAGGCCGGGGAGCTGTTTTTT.